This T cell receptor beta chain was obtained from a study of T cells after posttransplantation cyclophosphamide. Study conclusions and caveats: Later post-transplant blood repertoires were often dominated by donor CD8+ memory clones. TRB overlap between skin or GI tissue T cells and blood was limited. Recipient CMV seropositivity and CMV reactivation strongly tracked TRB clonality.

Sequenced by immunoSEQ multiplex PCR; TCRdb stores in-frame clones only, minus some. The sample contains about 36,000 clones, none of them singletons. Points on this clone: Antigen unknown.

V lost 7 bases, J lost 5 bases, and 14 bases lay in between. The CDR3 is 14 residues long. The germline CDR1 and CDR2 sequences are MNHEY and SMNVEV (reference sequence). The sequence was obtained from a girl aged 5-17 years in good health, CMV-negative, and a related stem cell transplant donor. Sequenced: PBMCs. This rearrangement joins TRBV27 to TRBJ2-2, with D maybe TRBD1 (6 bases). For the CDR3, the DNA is TGTGCCAGCACCCAGGACAGCTATACCGGGGAGCTGTTTTTT. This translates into CASTQDSYTGELFF.